This T cell receptor beta chain was found in a study of OX40 agonist ivuxolimab in advanced cancers. TCRdb's copy holds only in-frame clones and misses some; the assay was immunoSEQ multiplex PCR. Of roughly 91,000 clones in the sample, approximately 90% were seen once. CDR1 is MGHDK and CDR2 is SYGVNS in the germline V gene. The CDR3 spans 15 residues. V lost 5 bases and J lost 2; bases outside the gene matches: 6. On this clone: What it binds is unknown.

Excluded were patients having autoimmune disease history or systemic immunosuppression. Study-level findings and limits: There were also nonresponders showing low normalized T-cell clonal expansion.

V gene TRBV25-1 combines with J gene TRBJ2-3, with 8 bases that match TRBD2. This sequence was found in an adult with an advanced solid tumor such as melanoma, head and neck, liver or kidney cancer. This material consisted of CD4+ or CD8+ T cells sorted from blood, taken in a trial of the OX40 agonist ivuxolimab. CDR3 DNA: TGTGCCAGCAGTCTCGGGAGGGTCCCCACAGATACGCAGTATTTT. Translation: CASSLGRVPTDTQYF.